One and the same sample provided the 24 T cell receptor beta chains below, sequenced in a study of cytomegalovirus exposure and HLA in healthy donors. PCR primers comprised 60 Vbeta and 13 Jbeta primers. Produced via immunoSEQ multiplex PCR; TCRdb's table is partial and in-frame only. The table lists fewer than 200,000 clones, around 72% of them singletons. The sample comprised PBMCs. Receptors originate from a man aged 35-49 years in good health and CMV-seropositive.

This clone has only a few counts. The chain links TRBV7-8 to TRBJ2-7; D might be TRBD1 (6 bases). The CDR3 consists of 13 residues. Trimming removed 8 bases at V and 3 bases at J, with 14 bases between. The germline V gene encodes CDR1 SGHVS and CDR2 FQNEAQ. CDR3 nucleotides: TGTGCCAGCGGGGCCGGGACAAACTACGAGCAGTACTTC. The encoded protein is CASGAGTNYEQYF.

CDR3 region: CASSLQETQYF. CDR3 nucleotides: TGTGCCAGCAGCCTTCAAGAGACCCAGTACTTC. The chain carries TRBV7-2 and TRBJ2-5; D remains unclear. Trimming took off 5 bases at V and 2 bases at J, with 3 bases between the two ends. There are 11 residues in the CDR3. CDR1 is SGHTA, CDR2 FQGNSA, per germline.

The table lists this clone with a count of one. V gene TRBV28 combines with J gene TRBJ1-5; D may be TRBD1 (6 bases). The CDR3 sequence is 16 residues long. CDR1 and CDR2 (germline): MDHEN, SYDVKM. Trimming took off 3 bases at V and 3 bases at J, with 15 bases between the two ends. CDR3 residues: CASSFRAGADNQPQHF. The CDR3 DNA sequence: TGTGCCAGCAGTTTCCGGGCAGGGGCGGACAATCAGCCCCAGCATTTT.

The chain has TRBV6-5 and TRBJ2-5; possible D gene TRBD1, 7 bases. The last part of the DNA fits TRBJ2-7 better; the J call may be wrong. Germline V lookup: CDR1 MNHEY, CDR2 SVGAGI. The CDR3 runs to 12 residues. CDR3 DNA: TGTGCCAGCAGCCAGGGGGGCCACGAGCAGTACTTC. It specifies CASSQGGHEQYF.

The chain links TRBV5-1 to TRBJ1-2; TRBD1 aligns across 9 bases. V shed 0 bases and J 14 bases; nucleotides not matched to a gene: 11. This CDR3 has 14 residues. Germline V lookup: CDR1 SGHRS, CDR2 YFSETQ. The CDR3 loop is CASSLAGGTGYPTF. The CDR3 bases are TGCGCCAGCAGCTTGGCCGGGGGGACAGGGTATCCGACCTTC.

The rearrangement links TRBV5-1 to TRBJ1-6, with 7 bases matching TRBD1. The CDR3 runs 16 residues. Trimming removed 1 base from V and 8 bases from J; junction bases left unmatched: 9. The germline gives CDR1 SGHRS, CDR2 YFSETQ. The CDR3 here is CASSLMPTGLDSPLHF. DNA for the CDR3: TGCGCCAGCAGCTTGATGCCGACAGGGTTGGATTCACCCCTCCACTTT.

The genes are TRBV6-5 and TRBJ2-4; TRBD1 is a possible D gene (5 bases). V was clipped by 6 bases and J by 11 bases, with 14 bases between them. This CDR3 contains 12 residues. Germline CDR1 MNHEY, CDR2 SVGAGI. CDR3 in DNA: TGTGCCAGCAGGGGGCATATAGGGGTTCAGTACTTC. It codes for CASRGHIGVQYF.

The chain recombines TRBV7-6 with TRBJ2-7, with TRBD2 as a possible D gene (5 bases). Germline CDR1 SGHVS, CDR2 FNYEAQ. The CDR3 is 16 residues long. V dropped 4 bases and J dropped 2 bases, with 18 bases sitting between them. CDR3 DNA: TGTGCCAGCAGCTCCTCTGTGTCGGGGTTTACCTACGAGCAGTACTTC. It is translated as CASSSSVSGFTYEQYF.

The chain carries TRBV9 and TRBJ2-2; TRBD1 might be the D (5 bases). Germline V gives CDR1 SGDLS, CDR2 YYNGEE. CDR3 length: 15 residues. V lost 4 bases, J lost 0 bases, and 10 bases lay in between. CDR3 in amino acids: CASSPWGANTGELFF. Written as DNA, the CDR3 is TGTGCCAGCAGCCCCTGGGGCGCGAACACCGGGGAGCTGTTTTTT.

The CDR3 sequence is CASSLDRVQAFF. In DNA, the CDR3 is TGTGCCAGCTCACTTGACAGGGTACAAGCTTTCTTT. This chain uses TRBV18 with TRBJ1-1; 7 bases line up with TRBD1. The CDR3 totals 12 residues. Trimming at V came to 4 bases and at J to 9 bases, leaving 5 bases not matched to a gene. Germline-derived CDR1 and CDR2 are KGHSH and LQKENI.

The chain links TRBV7-9 to TRBJ2-7; TRBD1 agrees at 7 bases. This CDR3 spans 16 amino acids. J lost 5 bases, V lost 4 bases, and 14 bases had no gene match. The germline V gene has CDR1 SEHNR and CDR2 FQNEAQ (reference sequence). CDR3 residues: CASSSLDRSLENEQYF. The CDR3 DNA reads TGTGCCAGCAGCTCCCTGGACAGGTCCCTCGAAAACGAGCAGTACTTC.

This clone has only one observation. The rearrangement joins TRBV18 to TRBJ2-3, with D perhaps matching TRBD1 (6 bases). The CDR3 length is 17 residues. Trimming removed 4 bases from V and 3 bases from J, with 20 bases in between. Germline CDR1 and CDR2: KGHSH and LQKENI. This chain's CDR3 is CASSLGTPQSLTDTQYF. Here the CDR3 DNA reads TGTGCCAGCTCACTCGGGACACCACAGTCATTAACAGATACGCAGTATTTT.

The V gene is TRBV5-1, the J gene TRBJ2-5; no definite D call. The V and J ends lost 6 bases and 2 bases respectively, with 11 bases between them. The CDR3 has 13 residues. Germline V gene sequence: CDR1 SGHRS, CDR2 YFSETQ. This chain's CDR3 is CASKAQLQETQYF. For the CDR3, the DNA is TGCGCCAGCAAAGCCCAATTACAAGAGACCCAGTACTTC.

The rearrangement joins TRBV5-1 to TRBJ2-5, with D perhaps TRBD2 (5 bases). V gave up 0 bases and J gave up 7 bases, with 13 bases separating them. CDR1 is SGHRS, CDR2 YFSETQ, per germline. This CDR3 region has 14 residues. DNA for the CDR3: TGCGCCAGCAGCTTGGCGGTTAGCGTGGGGACCCAGTACTTC. Translation gives CASSLAVSVGTQYF.

In its sample, this clone was seen once. The CDR3, as DNA: TGTGCCAGCAGCTTACGGGGAGGAATCCTACGTTCTAACTATGGCTACACCTTC. Its protein product is CASSLRGGILRSNYGYTF. The chain recombines TRBV7-2 with TRBJ1-2; D not resolved. The CDR3 is 18 residues long. V dropped 2 bases and J dropped 0 bases, with 19 bases sitting between them. Germline lookup yields CDR1 SGHTA and CDR2 FQGNSA.

This clone was detected only a few times. This chain joins TRBV2 and TRBJ1-1, with 9 bases lining up with TRBD1. The CDR3 runs 15 residues. The V gene's germline CDR1 is SNHLY and CDR2 FYNNEI. V lost 6 bases, J lost 3 bases, and 8 bases stayed unmatched. The CDR3 protein is CASRIRTGVDTEAFF. The CDR3 DNA follows: TGTGCCAGCAGGATAAGGACAGGGGTGGACACTGAAGCTTTCTTT.

This chain connects TRBV19 to TRBJ2-1, with D maybe TRBD2 (6 bases). CDR3 length: 15 residues. V lost 7 bases and J 0 bases, leaving 13 bases between the germline ends. Germline CDR1 LNHDA, CDR2 SQIVND (reference sequence). In DNA form, the CDR3 reads TGTGCCAGTAATCCCGGGGGTAGCTCCTACAATGAGCAGTTCTTC. This codes for CASNPGGSSYNEQFF.

This rearrangement joins TRBV27 to TRBJ2-5; 7 nucleotides match TRBD1. The J call may be mistaken, given a closer DNA end match to TRBJ2-7. The CDR3 is 13 residues long. The germline gives CDR1 MNHEY, CDR2 SMNVEV (reference sequence). This CDR3 is CASSLTGPYEQYF. The CDR3 DNA sequence: TGTGCCAGCAGTTTGACAGGGCCCTACGAGCAGTACTTC.

The chain uses TRBV6-4 and TRBJ1-2; 9 bases are a match to TRBD1. This CDR3 has 13 residues. Germline V gene data show CDR1 as MRHNA and CDR2 as SNTAGT. V shed 5 bases, J shed 6 bases, and the junction held 4 bases outside the gene matches. CDR3 sequence reads: CASSRTGVDGYTF. The CDR3 DNA reads TGTGCCAGCAGTCGGACAGGGGTAGATGGCTACACCTTC.

In its sample, this clone was seen a few times. The V and J genes are TRBV7-2 and TRBJ1-4; 10 bases line up with TRBD1. Germline-derived CDR1 and CDR2 are SGHTA and FQGNSA. The trim removed 1 base at V and 7 bases at J, leaving 3 bases unmatched. The CDR3 runs to 15 residues. The CDR3 sequence: CASSLGGTGAEKLFF. CDR3 nucleotides: TGTGCCAGCAGCTTAGGGGGGACAGGGGCTGAAAAACTGTTTTTT. The full variable domain, its missing parts supplied by reference TRBV7-2 and TRBJ1-4, is GAGVSQSPSNKVTEKGKDVELRCDPISGHTALYWYRQSLGQGLEFLIYFQGNSAPDKSGLPSDRFSAERTGGSVSTLTIQRTQQEDSAVYLCASSLGGTGAEKLFFGSGTQLSVL.

The chain has TRBV6-6 and TRBJ2-7; a weak D match, TRBD1 (6 bases). The CDR3 consists of 14 residues. V lost 6 bases and J 5 bases, leaving 17 bases between the germline ends. In germline, CDR1 is MNHNY, CDR2 SVGAGI (reference sequence). CDR3 in amino acids: CASSPTGTAHEQYF. As DNA, the CDR3 is TGTGCCAGCAGCCCGACAGGCACTGCCCACGAGCAGTACTTC.

A remark on this clone: Germline is not matched at one junction end, which may reflect a read error. The V gene is TRBV7-9, the J gene TRBJ2-7, with D tentatively TRBD2 (6 bases). Germline CDR1 is SEHNR and CDR2 is FQNEAQ (reference sequence). The length of the CDR3 is 16 residues. CDR3 sequence reads: CSSSFPTALAPYEQYF. CDR3 DNA sequence: TGTTCCAGCAGCTTCCCGACCGCACTAGCACCCTACGAGCAGTACTTC.

The genes are TRBV9 and TRBJ1-1; 7 bases fit TRBD1. In germline, CDR1 is SGDLS, CDR2 YYNGEE. The CDR3 is 14 residues long. The V gene end was trimmed by 6 bases and the J gene end by 4 bases; junction bases not matched to a gene: 9. The CDR3 protein is CASTRTGLGTEAFF. Written as DNA, the CDR3 is TGTGCCAGCACTCGGACAGGCTTGGGCACTGAAGCTTTCTTT.

This clone appeared a few times. The chain joins TRBV2 to TRBJ1-4; D is unresolved. Trimming removed 7 bases from V and 0 bases from J, with 15 bases in between. This CDR3 is 16 amino acids long. Looked up from germline, CDR1 is SNHLY and CDR2 is FYNNEI. The DNA of the CDR3 is TGTGCCAGCACTGATGACGTAGGAGCAACTAATGAAAAACTGTTTTTT. Amino acids: CASTDDVGATNEKLFF.